The entry that follows covers one TCR beta chain sequence. The antigen remains undetermined. The V and J ends lost 3 bases and 5 bases, in that order; junction bases with no gene match: 7. Germline CDR1 SGHRS, CDR2 YFSETQ. CDR3 size: 16 residues. The sample comes from a study of T cell responses to AZD1222 COVID-19 vaccine. Study-level information: Second-dose intervals of approximately 4 or approximately 12 weeks were pooled.

Study observations and caveats: Once two AZD1222 doses were given, Spike-specific TCR breadth and depth went up. White British ancestry dominated among donors, who included more females, and clonal diversity was possibly underestimated.

Some clones are missing from TCRdb's copy, which holds only in-frame ones; the method was immunoSEQ multiplex PCR. The sample lists roughly 76,000 clones, about nine tenths seen once, with about 2.4% in the top ten. The input for sequencing was peripheral blood, taken on day 0 of AZD1222 vaccination. This rearrangement joins TRBV5-1 to TRBJ1-6, with 8 positions matching TRBD1. The receptor was derived from an adult in good health. The chain's CDR3 is CASSWETGEHNSPLHF. Here the CDR3 DNA reads TGCGCCAGCAGCTGGGAGACAGGGGAGCATAATTCACCCCTCCACTTT.